This passage covers 3 T cell receptor beta chains from one sample sequenced in a study of blood T cell repertoires in COVID-19. Data came from immunoSEQ multiplex PCR; TCRdb stores just in-frame clones and leaves some out. The data show some 200,000 clones, 80% to 85% seen once. Sequences were obtained from peripheral blood. Receptors originate from an elderly woman with active or convalescent COVID-19.

The chain carries TRBV9 and TRBJ2-2; D remains unclear. The CDR3 loop spans 14 amino acids. V lost 0 bases and J 5 bases, leaving 8 bases between the germline ends. CDR1 and CDR2 (germline): SGDLS, YYNGEE. CDR3 sequence reads: CASSVADGTGELFF. As DNA, the CDR3 is TGTGCCAGCAGCGTAGCCGACGGGACCGGGGAGCTGTTTTTT.

The rearrangement joins TRBV7-9 to TRBJ1-1, with TRBD1 identical over 7 bases. This CDR3 spans 15 amino acids. CDR1 is SEHNR and CDR2 is FQNEAQ in the germline V gene (reference sequence). The V gene end was trimmed by 0 bases and the J gene end by 11 bases; junction bases not matched to a gene: 12. In DNA form, the CDR3 reads TGTGCCAGCAGCTTAGCGGAGTCGGCAGGGGGTATGGCTTTCTTT. As protein: CASSLAESAGGMAFF.

J is TRBJ2-3 and V is TRBV18; the D gene is possibly TRBD2 (5 bases). Germline V gene sequence: CDR1 KGHSH, CDR2 LQKENI. Between the trimmed V and J ends, which lost 6 bases and 2 bases, there was a span of 15 bases. The CDR3 runs 15 residues. Here the CDR3 DNA reads TGTGCCAGCTCTAACGGGATAAGAAACACAGATACGCAGTATTTT. Amino acid sequence: CASSNGIRNTDTQYF.